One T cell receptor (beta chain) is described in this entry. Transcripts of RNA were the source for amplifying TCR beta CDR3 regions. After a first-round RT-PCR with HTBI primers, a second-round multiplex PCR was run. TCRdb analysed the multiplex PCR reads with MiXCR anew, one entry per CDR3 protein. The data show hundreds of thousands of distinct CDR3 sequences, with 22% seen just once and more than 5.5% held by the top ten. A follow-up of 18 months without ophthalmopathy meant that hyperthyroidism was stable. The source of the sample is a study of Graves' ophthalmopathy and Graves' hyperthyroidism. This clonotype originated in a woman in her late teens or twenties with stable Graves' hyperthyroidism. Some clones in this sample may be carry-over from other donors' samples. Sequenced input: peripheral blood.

The CDR3 spells CASRWTANTGELFF. The DNA for the CDR3 is TGTGCCAGCAGATGGACGGCGAACACCGGGGAGCTGTTTTTT. The V call is TRBV6-2 or TRBV6-3, the J call TRBJ2-2; no clear D. With 6 bases removed from V and 0 bases from J, the gap between germline ends came to 8 bases. Germline V gene data show CDR1 as MNHEY and CDR2 as SVGEGT. The CDR3 runs to 14 residues.